The 21 T cell receptor beta chains in this list originate from one sample, sequenced in a study of T cell repertoires in aging, cancer and after chemotherapy. TCR beta rearrangements were amplified from peripheral blood genomic DNA. A mixed TRB-A/B primer pool amplified rearranged TRB by multiplex touch-down PCR. In TCRdb, the multiplex PCR reads were re-called with MiXCR into one record per CDR3 protein. The table lists roughly 6,000 distinct CDR3 sequences, around 40% of them singletons, with less than 50% in the top ten. The sequenced sample consisted of blood. These receptors were obtained from a human donor with a blood cancer.

This clonotype was recorded a few times. The rearrangement joins TRBV10-3 to TRBJ2-3; TRBD1 aligns across 9 bases. The germline V gene has CDR1 ENHRY and CDR2 SYGVKD. V gave up 4 bases and J gave up 6 bases; unmatched junction bases: 2. The CDR3 has 13 amino acids. The CDR3 DNA sequence: TGTGCCATCAGTGGAGGACAGGGGGATACGCAGTATTTT. It is translated as CAISGGQGDTQYF.

The V call is TRBV7-9, the J call TRBJ2-1; no definite D call. The CDR3 loop spans 13 amino acids. The germline V and J ends were trimmed by 3 bases and 10 bases, with 13 bases remaining between them. The germline V gene encodes CDR1 SEHNR and CDR2 FQNEAQ (reference sequence). The DNA of the CDR3 is TGTGCCAGCAGCTTCGGTAATTCCTACGAGCAGTTCTTC. This encodes CASSFGNSYEQFF. The full variable domain, rest sourced from reference TRBV7-9 and TRBJ2-1, is DTGVSQNPRHKITKRGQNVTFRCDPISEHNRLYWYRQTLGQGPEFLTYFQNEAQLEKSRLLSDRFSAERPKGSFSTLEIQRTEQGDSAMYLCASSFGNSYEQFFGPGTRLTVL.

Concerning this clonotype itself: The junction departs from germline at one end; a sequencing error may be responsible. This chain connects TRBV4-3 to TRBJ2-7; D is possibly TRBD1 (5 bases). Germline CDR1 LGHNA, CDR2 YSLEER. The CDR3 spans 15 residues. CDR3 sequence (DNA): TGTGCCAGCAGCCAAGTCGGTGACAGTTCCTACGAGCAGTACTTC. Its translation is CASSQVGDSSYEQYF.

Concerning this clonotype: Because the CDR3 is missing its conserved closing phenylalanine or tryptophan, this is likely a read error. The chain has TRBV6-6 and TRBJ1-2; 10 positions match TRBD1. Germline lookup yields CDR1 MNHNY and CDR2 SVGAGI (reference sequence). J gave up 6 bases and V 3 bases, and 7 bases lay outside the gene matches. This CDR3 comprises 15 residues. The CDR3 DNA sequence: TGTGCCAGCAGTTATCCCGACAGGGGGCAAGATGGCTACACCATC. Its protein is CASSYPDRGQDGYTI.

This clonotype has more than one count but fewer than ten. The V and J genes are TRBV6-5 and TRBJ2-1; maybe TRBD2 (6 bases). CDR1 MNHEY and CDR2 SVGAGI come from the germline V gene. Trimming removed 0 bases at V and 10 bases at J, with 19 bases between. The CDR3 totals 16 residues. Written as DNA, the CDR3 is TGTGCCAGCAGTTACTCTAAACTAGCAGGAGGAGGGGAGCAGTTCTTC. Translated: CASSYSKLAGGGEQFF.

The rearrangement joins TRBV5-6 to TRBJ1-1; D is uncertain. V lost 2 bases to trimming and J lost 5 bases, with 10 bases between them. Germline V CDR1 and CDR2: SGHDT, YYEEEE. The CDR3 has 13 residues. CDR3 sequence: CASSFNGRTEAFF. Written as DNA, the CDR3 is TGTGCCAGCAGCTTCAACGGGCGGACTGAAGCTTTCTTT.

The rearrangement joins TRBV6-5 to TRBJ2-7; TRBD1 aligns across 11 bases. The germline V gene encodes CDR1 MNHEY and CDR2 SVGAGI. The CDR3 loop spans 14 amino acids. V was pared by 2 bases and J by 4 bases, with 1 base of the junction left unmatched. The chain's CDR3 is CASSYRDRGYEQYF. As DNA, the CDR3 is TGTGCCAGCAGTTACCGGGACAGGGGGTACGAGCAGTACTTC.

Within the sample, this clonotype is medium-sized (0.01 to 0.1%). J is TRBJ2-1 and V is TRBV11-1; the D call may be TRBD1 or TRBD2 (6 bases each). CDR3 length equals 15 residues. V was shortened by 10 bases and J by 7 bases, with 23 bases between the two germline ends. The V gene's germline CDR1 is SGHAT and CDR2 FQDESV (reference sequence). The CDR3 DNA sequence: TGTGCCACCCGTAGCGGTCGAGGAAGGGGGAATGAGCAGTTCTTC. As protein: CATRSGRGRGNEQFF.

The V and J genes are TRBV20-1 and TRBJ2-5; the match to TRBD2 covers 13 bases. V dropped 5 bases and J dropped 4; count of bases not matched to a gene: 10. The CDR3 has 16 amino acids. CDR1 DFQATT and CDR2 SNEGSKA come from the germline V gene (reference sequence). DNA for the CDR3: TGCAGTGCTGGGGAAGGGACTAGCGGGACCCGAGAGACCCAGTACTTC. As protein: CSAGEGTSGTRETQYF.

This clonotype has more than one count but fewer than ten. V is TRBV6-6 and J is TRBJ2-5, with D perhaps TRBD2 (6 bases). Trimming removed 2 bases from V and 4 bases from J, with 8 bases in between. CDR1 is MNHNY, CDR2 SVGAGI, per germline (reference sequence). The CDR3 extends over 13 amino acids. In DNA form, the CDR3 reads TGTGCCAGCAGTTACGGGGGAGGAGAGACCCAGTACTTC. It is translated as CASSYGGGETQYF.

The gene calls are TRBV5-6 and TRBJ1-5; 7 positions agree with TRBD1. Germline CDR1 and CDR2: SGHDT and YYEEEE. This CDR3 spans 15 amino acids. V gave up 4 bases and J gave up 0 bases; unmatched junction bases: 4. The CDR3 is CASSRWDSSNQPQHF. Written as DNA, the CDR3 is TGTGCCAGCAGCCGGTGGGACAGTAGCAATCAGCCCCAGCATTTT.

This clonotype is labeled as medium-sized. The chain employs TRBV15 and TRBJ2-1, with D hard to call. V was trimmed by 0 bases and J by 0 bases, leaving 15 bases between them. The V gene's germline CDR1 is LNHNV and CDR2 YYDKDF (reference sequence). The CDR3 runs 18 residues. CDR3 amino acids: CATSRDWVTSGSYNEQFF. The CDR3 DNA follows: TGTGCCACCAGCAGAGATTGGGTCACGAGTGGCTCCTACAATGAGCAGTTCTTC.

The genes are TRBV5-4 and TRBJ2-7; 7 nucleotides align to TRBD2. Per the germline V gene, CDR1 is SGHNT and CDR2 is YYREEE (reference sequence). CDR3 size: 14 residues. Trimming at V came to 4 bases and at J to 3 bases, leaving 7 bases not matched to a gene. CDR3 in amino acids: CASSGGSLYYEQYF. In DNA, the CDR3 is TGTGCCAGCAGCGGCGGGAGCCTCTACTACGAGCAGTACTTC.

This chain joins TRBV30 and TRBJ2-5; TRBD2 agrees at 15 bases. V shed 3 bases and J 2 bases; nucleotides not matched to a gene: 1. CDR1 is GTSNPN, CDR2 SVGIG, per germline (reference sequence). The CDR3 runs to 15 residues. As DNA, the CDR3 is TGTGCCTGGAGAGGACTAGCGGGAGGGCAAGAGACCCAGTACTTC. Translation: CAWRGLAGGQETQYF.

CDR3 protein: CASSLDTGLSTDTQYF. In DNA, the CDR3 is TGCGCCAGCAGCTTGGATACGGGCCTAAGCACAGATACGCAGTATTTT. The chain links TRBV5-1 to TRBJ2-3; no clear D. The CDR3 has 16 residues. Per the germline V gene, CDR1 is SGHRS and CDR2 is YFSETQ. Trimming pared 0 bases from V and 0 bases from J, leaving 11 bases between.

This chain joins TRBV4-3 and TRBJ1-5; no definite D call. Germline loops: CDR1 LGHNA, CDR2 YSLEER. The V gene lost 0 bases and the J gene lost 2 bases, with 8 bases spanning the gap. The CDR3 covers 15 residues. The CDR3: CASSQEAGGNQPQHF. The CDR3 bases are TGCGCCAGCAGCCAAGAAGCAGGCGGCAATCAGCCCCAGCATTTT.

This clonotype has only a few counts. The V and J genes are TRBV19 and TRBJ2-6; no clear D. Between the trimmed V and J ends, which lost 9 bases and 0 bases, there was a span of 12 bases. Germline CDR1 LNHDA, CDR2 SQIVND (reference sequence). The CDR3 has 15 amino acids. CDR3 nucleotides: TGTGCCAGAATAGACACCGTCTCTGGGGCCAACGTCCTGACTTTC. Translation: CARIDTVSGANVLTF.

The chain uses TRBV21-1 and TRBJ1-3; no check of the table's D call, TRBD1, against the DNA was made. TRBV21-1 is a recognized pseudogene. This CDR3 is 17 amino acids long. The CDR3 DNA reads as TGTGCCAGCAGCAAGAAGCACCAGGGGATGTCTGGAAACACCATATATTTT. As protein: CASSKKHQGMSGNTIYF.

Sample share makes this clonotype medium-sized. The chain employs TRBV27 and TRBJ1-5; no reliable D call. Germline assignment: CDR1 MNHEY and CDR2 SMNVEV (reference sequence). V gave up 1 base and J gave up 2 bases, with 6 bases separating them. This CDR3 is 14 amino acids long. CDR3: CASSLWQGNQPQHF. CDR3 nucleotides: TGTGCCAGCAGTTTATGGCAGGGCAATCAGCCCCAGCATTTT.

CDR3 region: CASSWTGVETQYF. The DNA of the CDR3 is TGTGCCAGCAGTTGGACAGGGGTTGAGACCCAGTACTTC. The V and J genes are TRBV12-3 or TRBV12-4 and TRBJ2-5; 9 nucleotides match TRBD1. J gave up 5 bases and V 4 bases, and 2 bases lay outside the gene matches. The CDR3 extends over 13 amino acids.

The rearrangement links TRBV10-3 to TRBJ2-2; D unresolved. Germline values: CDR1 ENHRY, CDR2 SYGVKD. This CDR3 comprises 14 residues. Deletions cut 3 bases from V and 4 bases from J, with 9 bases between. CDR3 protein: CAISEDQATGELFF. The CDR3 DNA is TGTGCCATCAGTGAAGATCAGGCCACCGGGGAGCTGTTTTTT.